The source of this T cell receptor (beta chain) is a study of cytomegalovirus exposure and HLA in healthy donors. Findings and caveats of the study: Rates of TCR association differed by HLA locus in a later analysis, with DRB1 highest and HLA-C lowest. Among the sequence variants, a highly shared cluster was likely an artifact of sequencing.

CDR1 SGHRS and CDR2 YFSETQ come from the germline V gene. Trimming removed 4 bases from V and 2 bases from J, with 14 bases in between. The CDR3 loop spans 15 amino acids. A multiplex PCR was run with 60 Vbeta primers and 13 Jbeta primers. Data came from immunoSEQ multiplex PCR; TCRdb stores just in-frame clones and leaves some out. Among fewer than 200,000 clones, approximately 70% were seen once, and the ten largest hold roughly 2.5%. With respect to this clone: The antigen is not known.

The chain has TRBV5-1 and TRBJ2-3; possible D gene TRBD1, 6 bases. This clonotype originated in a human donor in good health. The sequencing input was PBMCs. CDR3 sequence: CASSGDIPSTDTQYF. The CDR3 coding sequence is TGCGCCAGCAGCGGGGACATCCCGTCCACAGATACGCAGTATTTT.